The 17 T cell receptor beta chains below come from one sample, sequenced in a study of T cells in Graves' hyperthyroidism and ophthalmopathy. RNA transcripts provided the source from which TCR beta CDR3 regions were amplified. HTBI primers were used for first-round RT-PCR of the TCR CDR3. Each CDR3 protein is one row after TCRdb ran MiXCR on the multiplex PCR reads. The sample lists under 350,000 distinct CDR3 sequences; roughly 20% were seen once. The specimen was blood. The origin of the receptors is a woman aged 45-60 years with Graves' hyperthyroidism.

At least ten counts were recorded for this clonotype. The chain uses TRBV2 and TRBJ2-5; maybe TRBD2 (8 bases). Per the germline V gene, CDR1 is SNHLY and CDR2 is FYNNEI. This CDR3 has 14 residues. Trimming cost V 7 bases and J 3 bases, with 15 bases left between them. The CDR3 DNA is TGTGCCAGCACGGGAGGGGGCAGGGAAGAGACCCAGTACTTC. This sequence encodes CASTGGGREETQYF.

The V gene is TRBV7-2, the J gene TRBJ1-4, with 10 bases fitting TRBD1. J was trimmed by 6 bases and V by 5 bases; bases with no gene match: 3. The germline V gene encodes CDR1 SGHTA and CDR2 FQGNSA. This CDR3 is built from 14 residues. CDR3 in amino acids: CASSAGTGDEKLFF. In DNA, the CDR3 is TGTGCCAGCAGCGCCGGGACAGGGGATGAAAAACTGTTTTTT. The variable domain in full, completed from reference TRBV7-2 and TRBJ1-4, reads GAGVSQSPSNKVTEKGKDVELRCDPISGHTALYWYRQSLGQGLEFLIYFQGNSAPDKSGLPSDRFSAERTGGSVSTLTIQRTQQEDSAVYLCASSAGTGDEKLFFGSGTQLSVL.

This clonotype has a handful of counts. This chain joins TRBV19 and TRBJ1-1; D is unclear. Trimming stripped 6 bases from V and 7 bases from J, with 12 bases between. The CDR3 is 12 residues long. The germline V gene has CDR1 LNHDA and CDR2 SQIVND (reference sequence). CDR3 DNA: TGTGCCAGTAGCCTCTTCGGGGATGAAGCTTTCTTT. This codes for CASSLFGDEAFF.

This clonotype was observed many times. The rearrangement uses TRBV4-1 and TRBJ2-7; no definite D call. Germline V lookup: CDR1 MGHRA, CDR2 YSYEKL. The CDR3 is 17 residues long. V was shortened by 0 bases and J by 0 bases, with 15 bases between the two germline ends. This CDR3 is CASSQDSRVPSSYEQYV. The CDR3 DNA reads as TGCGCCAGCAGCCAAGATTCACGGGTACCCAGCTCCTACGAGCAGTACGTC.

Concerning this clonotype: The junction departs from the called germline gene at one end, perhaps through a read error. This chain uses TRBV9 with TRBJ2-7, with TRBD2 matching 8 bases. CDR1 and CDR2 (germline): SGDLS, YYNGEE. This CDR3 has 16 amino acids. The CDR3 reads CASSQVQAGAPYEQYF. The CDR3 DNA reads TGCGCCAGCAGCCAAGTACAAGCGGGAGCTCCCTACGAGCAGTACTTC.

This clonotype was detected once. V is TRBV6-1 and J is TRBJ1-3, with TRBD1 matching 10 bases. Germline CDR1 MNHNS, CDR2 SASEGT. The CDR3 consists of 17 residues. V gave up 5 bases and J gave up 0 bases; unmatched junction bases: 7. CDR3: CASSRDRGMNSGNTIYF. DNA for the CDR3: TGTGCCAGCAGTCGGGACAGGGGAATGAACTCTGGAAACACCATATATTTT.

In DNA, the CDR3 is TGTGCCAGCAGCCAGGGACGTTTAGCCAAAAACATTCAGTACTTC. Translation: CASSQGRLAKNIQYF. V is TRBV2 and J is TRBJ2-4; D assignment may be TRBD1 or TRBD2 (5 bases each). Trimming removed 6 bases at V and 0 bases at J, with 12 bases between. The germline gives CDR1 SNHLY, CDR2 FYNNEI. This CDR3 has 15 residues.

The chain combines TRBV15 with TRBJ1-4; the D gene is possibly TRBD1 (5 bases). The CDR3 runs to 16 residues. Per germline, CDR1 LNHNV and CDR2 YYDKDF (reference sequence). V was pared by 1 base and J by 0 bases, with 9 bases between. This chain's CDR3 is CATSRGGVSTNEKLFF. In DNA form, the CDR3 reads TGTGCCACCAGCAGAGGGGGGGTATCAACTAATGAAAAACTGTTTTTT.

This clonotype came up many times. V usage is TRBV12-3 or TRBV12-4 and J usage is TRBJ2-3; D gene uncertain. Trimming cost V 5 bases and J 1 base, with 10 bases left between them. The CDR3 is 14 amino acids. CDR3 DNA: TGTGCCAGCAGTAGGCCGGAACGCACAGATACGCAGTATTTT. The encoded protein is CASSRPERTDTQYF.

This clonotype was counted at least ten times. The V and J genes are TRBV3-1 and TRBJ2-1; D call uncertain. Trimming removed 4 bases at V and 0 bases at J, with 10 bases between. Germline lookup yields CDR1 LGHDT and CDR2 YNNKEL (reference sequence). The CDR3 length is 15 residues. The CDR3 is CASSLGSLSYNEQFF. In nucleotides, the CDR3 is TGTGCCAGCAGCCTCGGTAGCCTCTCCTACAATGAGCAGTTCTTC.

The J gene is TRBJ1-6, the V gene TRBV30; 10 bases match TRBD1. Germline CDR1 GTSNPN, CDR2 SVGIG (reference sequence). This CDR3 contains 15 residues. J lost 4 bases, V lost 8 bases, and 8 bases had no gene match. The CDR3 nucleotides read TGTGCCCGTGGGACAGGGGATGGGTATAATTCACCCCTCCACTTT. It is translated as CARGTGDGYNSPLHF.

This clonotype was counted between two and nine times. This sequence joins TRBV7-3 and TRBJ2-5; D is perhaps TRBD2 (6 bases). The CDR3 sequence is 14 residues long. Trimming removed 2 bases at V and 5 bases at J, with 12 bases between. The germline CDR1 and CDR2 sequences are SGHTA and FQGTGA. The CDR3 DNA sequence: TGTGCCAGCAGCTTAGTCGGGGGAGTTGAGACCCAGTACTTC. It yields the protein CASSLVGGVETQYF.

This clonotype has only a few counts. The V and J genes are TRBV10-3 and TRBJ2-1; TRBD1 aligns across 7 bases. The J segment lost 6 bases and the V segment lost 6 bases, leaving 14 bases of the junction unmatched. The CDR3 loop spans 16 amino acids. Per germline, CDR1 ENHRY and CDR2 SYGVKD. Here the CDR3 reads CAISPFATGSRNEQFF. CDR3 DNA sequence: TGTGCCATCAGCCCATTCGCGACAGGGTCCCGCAATGAGCAGTTCTTC.

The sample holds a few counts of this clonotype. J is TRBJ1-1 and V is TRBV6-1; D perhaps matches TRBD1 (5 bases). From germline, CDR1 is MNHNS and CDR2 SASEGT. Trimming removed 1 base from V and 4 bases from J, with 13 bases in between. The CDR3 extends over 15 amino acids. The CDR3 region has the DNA TGTGCCAGCAGTGAAGAGTGGCACAGGCCCACTGAAGCTTTCTTT. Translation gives CASSEEWHRPTEAFF.

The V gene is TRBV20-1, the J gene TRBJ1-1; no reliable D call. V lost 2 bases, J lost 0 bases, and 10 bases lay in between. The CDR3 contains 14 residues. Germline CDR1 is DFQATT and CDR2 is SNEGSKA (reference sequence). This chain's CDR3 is CSARPGAMNTEAFF. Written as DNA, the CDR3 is TGCAGTGCTAGACCGGGAGCCATGAACACTGAAGCTTTCTTT.

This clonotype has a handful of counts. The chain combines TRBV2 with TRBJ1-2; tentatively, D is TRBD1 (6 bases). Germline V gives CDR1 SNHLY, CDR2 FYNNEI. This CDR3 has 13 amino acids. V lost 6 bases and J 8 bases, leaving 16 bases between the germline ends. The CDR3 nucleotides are TGTGCCAGCAGGGAAACAGGGTTGGAGGGCTACACCTTC. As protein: CASRETGLEGYTF.

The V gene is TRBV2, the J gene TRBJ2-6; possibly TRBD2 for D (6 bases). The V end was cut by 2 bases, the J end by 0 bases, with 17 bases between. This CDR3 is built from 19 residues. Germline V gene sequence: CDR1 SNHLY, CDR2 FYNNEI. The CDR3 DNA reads TGTGCCAGCAGTGAACCTAAGGACGGGAGATACTCTGGGGCCAACGTCCTGACTTTC. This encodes CASSEPKDGRYSGANVLTF.